Shown below are 2 T cell receptor beta chains from a single sample sequenced in a study of human T cells and chemical hapten exposure (dated by TCRdb to the early 2020s). The library was built by means of RACE. TCRdb names NextSeq 500 as the instrument used. Clones were called with MiXCR by TCRdb after fastp trimmed the public reads at Q25, and only in-frame beta chains were retained. Identical CDR3 protein sequences are pooled into one entry, listed with their most common genes and DNA. This sample has some 340,000 distinct CDR3 sequences in its table, and 5.5% to 8% of those were observed once. Of the sample, 7.5% to 8.5% falls within the top ten clones. In the paper's terms, the time point label means: patch test 1, 2 weeks after DPC sensitization. The treatment or condition label here, explained by the study, means: therapeutic diphenylcyclopropenone sensitization with weekly scalp DPC. The sample consisted of whole blood, taken in connection with sensitization to the hapten diphenylcyclopropenone (DPC). The receptor source for this set is a woman between 18 and 30 years old with alopecia areata. Some clones in this sample may be carry-over from other donors' samples.

The sample holds many counts of this clonotype. This chain connects TRBV12-3 or TRBV12-4 to TRBJ2-3; D gene uncertain. The CDR3 has 14 amino acids. V was pared by 2 bases and J by 4 bases, with 10 bases between. CDR3 nucleotides: TGTGCCAGCAGTTTAAGCCCTGGGGCAGATACGCAGTATTTT. Amino acids: CASSLSPGADTQYF.

This clonotype has only a few counts. This rearrangement joins TRBV20-1 to TRBJ1-5; 9 bases fit TRBD1. CDR1 and CDR2 (germline): DFQATT, SNEGSKA (reference sequence). V was clipped by 4 bases and J by 6 bases; unmatched bases: 7. The CDR3 is 14 amino acids. CDR3 region: CSATQQGAVQPQHF. The CDR3 DNA reads as TGCAGTGCTACCCAACAGGGGGCAGTTCAGCCCCAGCATTTT.